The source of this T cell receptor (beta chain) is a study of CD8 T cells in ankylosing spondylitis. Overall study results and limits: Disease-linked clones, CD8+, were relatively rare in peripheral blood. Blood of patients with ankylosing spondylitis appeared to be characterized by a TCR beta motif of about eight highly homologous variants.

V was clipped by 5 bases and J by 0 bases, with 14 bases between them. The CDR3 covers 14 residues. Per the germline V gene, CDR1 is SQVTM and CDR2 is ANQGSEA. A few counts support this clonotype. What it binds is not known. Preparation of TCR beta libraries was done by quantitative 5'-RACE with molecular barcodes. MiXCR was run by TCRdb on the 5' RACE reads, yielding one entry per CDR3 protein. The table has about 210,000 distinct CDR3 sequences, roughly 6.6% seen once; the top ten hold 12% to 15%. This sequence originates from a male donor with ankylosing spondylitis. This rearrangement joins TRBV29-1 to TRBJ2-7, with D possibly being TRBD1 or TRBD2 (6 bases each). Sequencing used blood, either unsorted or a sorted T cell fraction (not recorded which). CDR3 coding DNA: TGCAGCGTTAGGGGGGACGGGCCCTCCTACGAGCAGTACTTC. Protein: CSVRGDGPSYEQYF.